Presented here are 5 T cell receptor beta chains from one specimen sequenced in a study of type 1 regulatory T cells. TCRdb re-called the reads through MiXCR, storing one row per CDR3 protein. The table shows tens of thousands of distinct CDR3 sequences, with 10% to 15% occurring only once. These receptors' targets are unknown. Sequencing input: cultured non-Tr1 T cells, either the whole culture or a sorted T cell fraction (not recorded which). The receptors stem from a human donor in good health.

This chain connects TRBV12-3 or TRBV12-4 to TRBJ2-7; 9 bases agree with TRBD2. Losses at the gene ends were 6 bases for V and 4 bases for J; bases not matched to a gene: 10. This CDR3 spans 15 amino acids. CDR3 DNA: TGTGCCAGCAGCTTAATCCCCAGCGGGAGGTACGAGCAGTACTTC. It encodes CASSLIPSGRYEQYF.

In this sample, this clonotype turned up many times. This chain links TRBV5-1 with TRBJ2-6, with a possible D match to TRBD1 (6 bases). Germline V gene sequence: CDR1 SGHRS, CDR2 YFSETQ. Trimming removed 3 bases at V and 2 bases at J, with 15 bases between. This CDR3 is 17 amino acids long. CDR3 DNA sequence: TGCGCCAGCAGCTCGGTAGGGGGAAGAGCTGGGGCCAACGTCCTGACTTTC. Its translation: CASSSVGGRAGANVLTF.

This clonotype was recorded at least ten times. The chain carries TRBV6-1 and TRBJ1-2; D remains unclear. The CDR3 consists of 16 residues. The germline V gene encodes CDR1 MNHNS and CDR2 SASEGT. V shed 6 bases and J shed 0 bases, with 17 bases lying between them. DNA for the CDR3: TGTGCCAGCAGCGCCGGGTCGACGTTAGCTAACTATGGCTACACCTTC. It encodes CASSAGSTLANYGYTF.

A few counts support this clonotype. CDR3 nucleotides: TGTGCCAGCAGCTTAGGGTCAGGGTCCACCGGGGAGCTGTTTTTT. It yields the protein CASSLGSGSTGELFF. The V and J genes are TRBV7-9 and TRBJ2-2, with D possibly matching TRBD1 (5 bases). Trimming pared 1 base from V and 4 bases from J, leaving 10 bases between. CDR3 length: 15 amino acids. Germline V gives CDR1 SEHNR, CDR2 FQNEAQ (reference sequence).

This clonotype was observed at least ten times. The genes are TRBV18 and TRBJ2-2; TRBD2 matches 9 bases. Per germline, CDR1 KGHSH and CDR2 LQKENI. Losses at the gene ends were 1 base for V and 3 bases for J; bases not matched to a gene: 6. The CDR3 sequence is 17 residues long. The chain's CDR3 is CASSPLRTSAYTGELFF. CDR3 DNA sequence: TGTGCCAGCTCACCACTACGGACTAGCGCCTACACCGGGGAGCTGTTTTTT.